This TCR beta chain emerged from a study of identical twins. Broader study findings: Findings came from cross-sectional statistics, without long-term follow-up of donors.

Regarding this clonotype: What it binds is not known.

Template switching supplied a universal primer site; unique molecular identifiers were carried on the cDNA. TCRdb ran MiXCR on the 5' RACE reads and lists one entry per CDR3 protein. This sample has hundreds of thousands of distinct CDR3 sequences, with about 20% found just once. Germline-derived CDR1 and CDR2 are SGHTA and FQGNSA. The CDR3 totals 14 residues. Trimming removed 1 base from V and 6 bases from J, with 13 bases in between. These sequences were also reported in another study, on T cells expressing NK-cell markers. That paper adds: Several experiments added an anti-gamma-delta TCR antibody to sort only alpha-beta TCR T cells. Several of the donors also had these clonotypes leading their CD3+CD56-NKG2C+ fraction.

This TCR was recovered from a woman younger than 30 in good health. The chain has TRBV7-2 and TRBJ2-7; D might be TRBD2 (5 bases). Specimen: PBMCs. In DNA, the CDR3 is TGTGCCAGCAGCTTAGTTCTAGCCGTAGGCGAGCAGTACTTC. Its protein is CASSLVLAVGEQYF.